These 6 T cell receptor beta chains originate from one sample sequenced in a study of T cell changes during pregnancy in multiple sclerosis (dated by TCRdb to the late 2010s). Libraries were built with the immunoSEQ multiplex PCR assay. The clones in this table, taken by TCRdb from immuneACCESS, are in-frame only. Not every clone is retained; where verified, under half of the shortfall comes from an unresolved V gene, and the cause of the rest is unknown. In all, the sample holds about 57,000 clones, and 85% to 95% of those were seen once. The ten top clones hold less than 0.8% of the sample. The input for sequencing was CD4+ T cells from peripheral blood mononuclear cells, taken in the third trimester of pregnancy. These receptors originate from a female donor with multiple sclerosis, enrolled in a pregnancy study.

The genes are TRBV11-2 and TRBJ1-1; D perhaps matches TRBD1 (6 bases). Per the germline V gene, CDR1 is SGHAT and CDR2 is FQNNGV. V was trimmed by 1 base and J by 0 bases, leaving 12 bases between them. This CDR3 region has 16 residues. CDR3 sequence: CASSLGRGALNTEAFF. The CDR3 region has the DNA TGTGCCAGCAGCTTAGGGCGGGGGGCCTTGAACACTGAAGCTTTCTTT.

V is TRBV7-2 and J is TRBJ2-5; 15 nucleotides align to TRBD2. Germline CDR1 SGHTA, CDR2 FQGNSA. After removal of 6 bases from V and 4 bases from J, the junction contained 12 bases not matched to a gene. The CDR3 loop spans 18 amino acids. CDR3 loop: CASRPGWTSGGAGETQYF. The CDR3 DNA is TGTGCCAGCAGACCAGGCTGGACTAGCGGGGGGGCTGGAGAGACCCAGTACTTC.

This sequence joins TRBV6-5 and TRBJ1-3; tentatively, D is TRBD1 (6 bases). Trimming removed 5 bases at V and 1 base at J, with 6 bases between. Germline CDR1 MNHEY, CDR2 SVGAGI. The CDR3 sequence is 13 residues long. The chain's CDR3 is CASSQGSGNTIYF. Here the CDR3 DNA reads TGTGCCAGCAGTCAGGGGTCTGGAAACACCATATATTTT.

The J gene is TRBJ2-2, the V gene TRBV19; TRBD1 is a possible D gene (5 bases). Trimming took off 1 base at V and 6 bases at J, with 12 bases between the two ends. CDR1 is LNHDA and CDR2 is SQIVND in the germline V gene (reference sequence). This CDR3 region has 15 residues. CDR3 DNA: TGTGCCAGTAGTATAGCCCTAGGGGAATCCGGGGAGCTGTTTTTT. This encodes CASSIALGESGELFF.

V is TRBV13 and J is TRBJ2-3, with D possibly being TRBD2 (6 bases). V was pared by 5 bases and J by 9 bases, with 24 bases between. CDR3 length: 16 amino acids. Germline CDR1 is PRHDT and CDR2 is FYEKMQ (reference sequence). This chain's CDR3 is CASSLGGTPDRATQYF. The CDR3 DNA reads TGTGCCAGCAGCCTCGGAGGGACCCCGGACCGCGCCACGCAGTATTTT.

The chain joins TRBV5-1 to TRBJ2-7; 8 bases line up with TRBD1. CDR3 size: 16 residues. Per the germline V gene, CDR1 is SGHRS and CDR2 is YFSETQ. The ends lost 1 base at V and 5 bases at J; junction bases unmatched: 11. This chain's CDR3 is CASSLFPAGGLDEQYF. The DNA for the CDR3 is TGCGCCAGCAGCTTGTTCCCCGCAGGGGGCTTAGACGAGCAGTACTTC.